Below are 22 T cell receptor beta chains sequenced from a single sample in a study of T-cell memory formation after mild COVID-19. TCRdb ran MiXCR on the 5' RACE reads and lists one entry per CDR3 protein. The table lists roughly 310,000 distinct CDR3 sequences, approximately 15% of them singletons. The sample was PBMCs or a T cell subset sorted from them (not recorded which). The receptors were sampled from a man between 18 and 35 years old who had mild COVID-19 (a few samples of this study predate the infection). Cell type and time point are not known.

This clonotype came up a few times. CDR3 sequence reads: CASSVGQPSPLHF. CDR3 nucleotide sequence: TGTGCCAGCAGCGTGGGACAGCCTTCACCCCTCCACTTT. The V gene is TRBV9, the J gene TRBJ1-6; 7 nucleotides align to TRBD1. The V gene's germline CDR1 is SGDLS and CDR2 YYNGEE. CDR3 length: 13 amino acids. With V trimmed by 2 bases and J by 9 bases, 2 bases remained unmatched.

This clonotype was seen ten or more times. This chain uses TRBV5-5 with TRBJ2-7; D could derive from TRBD1 or TRBD2 (5 bases each). Germline V lookup: CDR1 SGHKS, CDR2 YYEKEE (reference sequence). The CDR3 is made up of 13 amino acids. The V end was cut by 7 bases, the J end by 0 bases, with 11 bases between. The CDR3 region has the DNA TGTGCCAGCGGGACCGTCAGCTCCTACGAGCAGTACTTC. Amino acids: CASGTVSSYEQYF.

The chain recombines TRBV24-1 with TRBJ2-6; possibly TRBD2 for D (6 bases). The CDR3 has 16 residues. Per germline, CDR1 KGHDR and CDR2 SFDVKD. The ends were cut back, 2 bases at V and 4 bases at J, with 11 bases in the middle. The DNA for the CDR3 is TGTGCCACCAGTGATTCGGAGGGGACCGGGGCCAACGTCCTGACTTTC. This encodes CATSDSEGTGANVLTF.

There are many counts of this clonotype. The rearrangement joins TRBV27 to TRBJ2-3; perhaps TRBD2 as D (6 bases). V lost 6 bases to trimming and J lost 3 bases, with 16 bases between them. CDR1 is MNHEY, CDR2 SMNVEV, per germline (reference sequence). The CDR3 is 15 amino acids. The CDR3 is CASSSRETLTDTQYF. CDR3 sequence (DNA): TGTGCCAGCAGCAGCCGGGAGACGTTGACAGATACGCAGTATTTT.

J is TRBJ1-2 and V is TRBV12-3 or TRBV12-4; no firm D call. Trimming took off 6 bases at V and 6 bases at J, with 8 bases between the two ends. CDR3 length equals 11 residues. The CDR3 sequence is CASRVVDGYTF. The CDR3 DNA is TGTGCCAGCAGAGTGGTGGATGGCTACACCTTC.

The chain employs TRBV29-1 and TRBJ1-2; D gene uncertain. V was cut by 8 bases and J by 0 bases, with 13 bases left in between. CDR1 is SQVTM and CDR2 is ANQGSEA in the germline V gene. The CDR3 totals 13 residues. Written as DNA, the CDR3 is TGCAGCTCCGAAGGGTATACTAACTATGGCTACACCTTC. Translation: CSSEGYTNYGYTF. The complete variable domain, with remaining parts taken from reference TRBV29-1 and TRBJ1-2, reads SAVISQKPSRDICQRGTSLTIQCQVDSQVTMMFWYRQQPGQSLTLIATANQGSEATYESGFVIDKFPISRPNLTFSTLTVSNMSPEDSSIYLCSSEGYTNYGYTFGSGTRLTVV.

This clonotype was observed a handful of times. This chain joins TRBV4-1 and TRBJ1-2, with D uncertain. The length of the CDR3 is 16 residues. Germline V gives CDR1 MGHRA, CDR2 YSYEKL. The V end lost 3 bases, the J end lost 0 bases, and 14 bases lay between the germline ends. The chain's CDR3 is CASSQPTTHANYGYTF. The DNA for the CDR3 is TGCGCCAGCAGCCAGCCCACAACCCACGCTAACTATGGCTACACCTTC.

This clonotype was counted ten times or more. The V and J genes are TRBV19 and TRBJ1-2; no reliable D call. The V and J ends lost 7 bases and 0 bases respectively, with 15 bases between them. The CDR3 spans 15 residues. CDR1 is LNHDA and CDR2 is SQIVND in the germline V gene (reference sequence). DNA for the CDR3: TGTGCCAGTACCGGGCGACAAGACACTAACTATGGCTACACCTTC. Amino acid sequence: CASTGRQDTNYGYTF.

Only a few counts were recorded for this clonotype. The chain joins TRBV7-2 to TRBJ2-3; no clear D gene. Germline-derived CDR1 and CDR2 are SGHTA and FQGNSA. V was pared by 5 bases and J by 0 bases, with 9 bases between. The length of the CDR3 is 14 residues. The CDR3 DNA is TGTGCCAGCAGCGCCCGGCAGAGCACAGATACGCAGTATTTT. Translation gives CASSARQSTDTQYF.

V usage is TRBV6-2 or TRBV6-3 and J usage is TRBJ1-1; 8 nucleotides match TRBD1. Germline-derived CDR1 and CDR2 are MNHEY and SVGEGT. Germline trimming cut 6 bases from V and 4 bases from J; bases unmatched to any gene: 1. The CDR3 sequence is 12 residues long. This CDR3 is CASRDRVTEAFF. DNA of the CDR3: TGTGCCAGCAGGGACAGGGTCACTGAAGCTTTCTTT.

This clonotype has ten or more counts. The chain employs TRBV11-3 and TRBJ2-1; no reliable D call. V lost 5 bases to trimming and J lost 10 bases, with 21 bases between them. Per the germline V gene, CDR1 is SGHNT and CDR2 is YENEEA. The CDR3 is 15 residues long. This CDR3 reads CASSPFWARHGEQFF. CDR3 bases: TGTGCCAGCAGCCCATTCTGGGCGAGGCACGGGGAGCAGTTCTTC.

The sample holds many counts of this clonotype. The V and J genes are TRBV7-9 and TRBJ2-5; D is undetermined. This CDR3 is built from 12 residues. Germline-derived CDR1 and CDR2 are SEHNR and FQNEAQ (reference sequence). V dropped 1 base and J dropped 5 bases, with 5 bases sitting between them. The CDR3, as DNA: TGTGCCAGCAGCTTAGATAAGGAGACCCAGTACTTC. Translating it yields CASSLDKETQYF.

This clonotype was counted between two and nine times. The chain recombines TRBV10-3 with TRBJ2-7; D call uncertain. The CDR3 spans 14 residues. V lost 4 bases and J lost 0, with 10 bases in between. Germline CDR1 and CDR2: ENHRY and SYGVKD. The DNA of the CDR3 is TGTGCCATCAGTGGTGGCGATAGCTCCTACGAGCAGTACTTC. Protein product: CAISGGDSSYEQYF.

This chain uses TRBV4-3 with TRBJ2-2; 7 nucleotides agree with TRBD1. The V and J ends lost 11 bases and 4 bases, in that order; junction bases with no gene match: 10. The CDR3 spans 14 residues. CDR1 is LGHNA, CDR2 YSLEER, per germline. The CDR3 region has the DNA TGCGCCTCTTCAGACAGGGCCGGCACCGGGGAGCTGTTTTTT. Protein: CASSDRAGTGELFF.

Points on this clonotype: The junction departs from the called germline gene at one end, perhaps through a read error. The chain combines TRBV29-1 with TRBJ2-7; D is possibly TRBD1 (5 bases). Germline CDR1 is SQVTM and CDR2 is ANQGSEA. The length of the CDR3 is 14 residues. CDR3 in DNA: TGCAGCGTTGAGGCAGGGTCGGAGTCCTGCGAGCAGTACTTC. It codes for CSVEAGSESCEQYF.

There are a few counts of this clonotype. The J gene is TRBJ1-1, the V gene TRBV19, with unresolved D. Germline V gives CDR1 LNHDA, CDR2 SQIVND (reference sequence). Trimming removed 7 bases at V and 0 bases at J, with 12 bases between. The CDR3 covers 14 residues. CDR3 DNA: TGTGCCAGTAATCTCCCCGCTCTGAACACTGAAGCTTTCTTT. Translation: CASNLPALNTEAFF. The full variable domain, in which reference TRBV19 and TRBJ1-1 provide the parts outside the CDR3, is DGGITQSPKYLFRKEGQNVTLSCEQNLNHDAMYWYRQDPGQGLRLIYYSQIVNDFQKGDIAEGYSVSREKKESFPLTVTSAQKNPTAFYLCASNLPALNTEAFFGQGTRLTVV.

This clonotype has ten or more counts. CDR3 sequence reads: CASSRTAMNTEAFF. The CDR3 region has the DNA TGTGCCAGCAGCCGGACAGCGATGAACACTGAAGCTTTCTTT. The chain couples TRBV7-9 to TRBJ1-1; TRBD1 might be the D (6 bases). V shed 5 bases and J shed 0 bases, with 10 bases lying between them. The CDR3 covers 14 residues. CDR1 SEHNR and CDR2 FQNEAQ come from the germline V gene (reference sequence).

The chain combines TRBV12-3 or TRBV12-4 with TRBJ2-1; TRBD2 aligns across 7 bases. The CDR3 covers 14 residues. With V trimmed by 6 bases and J by 3 bases, 5 bases remained unmatched. The CDR3 DNA sequence: TGTGCCAGCAGGGGGGGGACTAACTACAATGAGCAGTTCTTC. This codes for CASRGGTNYNEQFF.

V usage is TRBV4-3 and J usage is TRBJ2-5, with 8 bases lining up with TRBD1. The CDR3 covers 14 residues. V dropped 4 bases and J dropped 5; count of bases not matched to a gene: 6. Per the germline V gene, CDR1 is LGHNA and CDR2 is YSLEER. The CDR3 sequence: CASSLRQGMETQYF. The CDR3 DNA follows: TGCGCCAGCAGCCTACGACAGGGGATGGAGACCCAGTACTTC.

This clonotype was counted ten times or more. The V call is TRBV7-2, the J call TRBJ2-5, with D perhaps TRBD1 or TRBD2 (5 bases each). The CDR3 runs 13 residues. V lost 3 bases to trimming and J lost 3 bases, with 8 bases between them. Germline V CDR1 and CDR2: SGHTA, FQGNSA. CDR3 loop: CASSFQGEETQYF. DNA for the CDR3: TGTGCCAGCAGCTTCCAGGGAGAAGAGACCCAGTACTTC.

V and J are TRBV9 and TRBJ2-3, with TRBD2 identical over 9 bases. The CDR3 is made up of 19 amino acids. The germline V gene has CDR1 SGDLS and CDR2 YYNGEE. Trimming removed 0 bases from V and 3 bases from J; junction bases left unmatched: 14. CDR3 sequence: CASSVDWGRRGGRTDTQYF. CDR3 nucleotides: TGTGCCAGCAGCGTAGATTGGGGCCGGCGGGGGGGCCGGACAGATACGCAGTATTTT.

This clonotype was counted a single time. The chain recombines TRBV19 with TRBJ2-7, with unresolved D. Germline V CDR1 and CDR2: LNHDA, SQIVND (reference sequence). Deletions cut 6 bases from V and 7 bases from J, with 13 bases between. This CDR3 comprises 12 residues. CDR3 protein: CASSGPWLEQYF. The CDR3 DNA sequence: TGTGCCAGTAGCGGACCTTGGTTAGAGCAGTACTTC.